The clone carrying this T cell receptor beta chain occurred once. The sequencing template was cDNA reverse transcribed from extracted RNA. TCRdb's copy holds only in-frame clones and misses some; the assay was immunoSEQ multiplex PCR. Of 69,000 or so clones listed, about three fifths are singletons. Between the trimmed V and J ends, which lost 3 bases and 11 bases, there was a span of 12 bases. The CDR3 spans 12 residues. Germline V lookup: CDR1 LGHNA, CDR2 YNFKEQ. This record belongs to a study of CD8+ T cells in alopecia areata. This sample comprised CD8+ T cells sorted from blood, obtained at week 0. The clonotype was recovered from a human donor with alopecia areata. This rearrangement joins TRBV4-2 to TRBJ2-3, with D unresolved. DNA for the CDR3: TGTGCCAGCAGCCACGACCCGCGCTGGCAGTATTTT. It is translated as CASSHDPRWQYF.